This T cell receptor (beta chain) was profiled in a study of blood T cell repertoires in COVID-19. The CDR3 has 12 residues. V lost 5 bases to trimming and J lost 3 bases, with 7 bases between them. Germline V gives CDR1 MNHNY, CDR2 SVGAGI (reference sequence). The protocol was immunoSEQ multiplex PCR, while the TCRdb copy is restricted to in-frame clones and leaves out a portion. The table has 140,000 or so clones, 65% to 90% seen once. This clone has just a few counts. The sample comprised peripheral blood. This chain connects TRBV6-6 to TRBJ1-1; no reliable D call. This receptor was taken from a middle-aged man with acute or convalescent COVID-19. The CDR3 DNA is TGTGCCAGCAGTGCCCGGGACACTGAAGCTTTCTTT. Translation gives CASSARDTEAFF.